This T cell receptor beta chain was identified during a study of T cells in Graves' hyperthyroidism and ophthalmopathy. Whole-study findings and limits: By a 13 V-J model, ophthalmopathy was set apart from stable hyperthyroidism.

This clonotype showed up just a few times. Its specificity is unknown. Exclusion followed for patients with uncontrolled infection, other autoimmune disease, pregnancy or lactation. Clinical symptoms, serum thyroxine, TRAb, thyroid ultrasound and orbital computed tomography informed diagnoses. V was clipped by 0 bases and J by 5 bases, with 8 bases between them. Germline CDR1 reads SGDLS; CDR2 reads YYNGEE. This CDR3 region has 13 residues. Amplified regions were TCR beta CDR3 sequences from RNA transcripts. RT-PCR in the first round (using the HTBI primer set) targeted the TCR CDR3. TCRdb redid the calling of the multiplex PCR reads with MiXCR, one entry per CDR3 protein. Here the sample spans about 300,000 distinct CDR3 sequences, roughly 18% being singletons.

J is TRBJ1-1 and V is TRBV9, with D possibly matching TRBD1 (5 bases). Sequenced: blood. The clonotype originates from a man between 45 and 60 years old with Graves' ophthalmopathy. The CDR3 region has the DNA TGTGCCAGCAGCGTAGTGGGGCGGACTGAAGCTTTCTTT. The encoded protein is CASSVVGRTEAFF. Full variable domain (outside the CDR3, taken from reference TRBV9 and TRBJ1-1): DSGVTQTPKHLITATGQRVTLRCSPRSGDLSVYWYQQSLDQGLQFLIQYYNGEERAKGNILERFSAQQFPDLHSELNLSSLELGDSALYFCASSVVGRTEAFFGQGTRLTVV.